This T cell receptor beta chain was documented in a study of T cell responses to AZD1222 COVID-19 vaccine. Overall study results and limits: The study found vaccine-associated CD4 TCRs spanning spike, dominant at 160-218 and 743-854. Scientists sampled the repertoires only once the peak T cell response had passed. Clonal diversity was possibly underestimated, and white British individuals and females predominated among donors.

The method was immunoSEQ multiplex PCR; TCRdb's version includes in-frame clones alone and lacks a portion of them. Of tens of thousands of clones in the sample, over 80% were seen once. Germline V CDR1 and CDR2: MNHNS, SASEGT. Unmatched junction bases numbered 10, after V lost 4 bases and J lost 3 bases. The CDR3 contains 16 residues. This clone has just a few counts. The target antigen is unknown. Here the sequenced sample was peripheral blood, taken 28 days after the second AZD1222 dose. The TCR comes from an adult who received the AZD1222 COVID-19 vaccine. V usage is TRBV6-1 and J usage is TRBJ2-7; 9 bases line up with TRBD1. CDR3 DNA sequence: TGTGCCAGCAGTGTTGATACCGGGACAGGGTTCTACGAGCAGTACTTC. This translates into CASSVDTGTGFYEQYF.